The 17 T cell receptor beta chains reported below all come from one sample, sequenced in a study of molecular identifiers for immune sequencing clone quantification. TCRdb re-called the PCR reads through MiXCR, storing one row per CDR3 protein. This sample has about 640,000 distinct CDR3 sequences; nearly 20% occur once, and the top ten carry roughly 0.83%. What was sequenced was naive CD8+ T cells from blood, with Jurkat cell RNA spiked in. This sample's subset: FACS-sorted CD8+CD4-CCR7+CD45RA+ naive T cells. These receptors came from a human donor in good health. Some libraries in this study had Jurkat cell RNA spiked in.

In its sample, this clonotype was seen many times. DNA for the CDR3: TGCAGGGAACTGACTAGCGGTAGCCTTGAGACCCAGTACTTC. As protein: CRELTSGSLETQYF. The rearrangement joins TRBV20-1 to TRBJ2-5; the match to TRBD2 covers 9 bases. This CDR3 has 14 residues. Germline V gene lookup returns CDR1 DFQATT and CDR2 SNEGSKA (reference sequence).

DNA for the CDR3: TGTGCCAGTAGTCCTCAGGGGGCGGTCAACGAGCAGTACTTC. Amino acids: CASSPQGAVNEQYF. The chain joins TRBV19 to TRBJ2-7; 8 bases are shared with TRBD1. J was trimmed by 5 bases and V by 5 bases; bases with no gene match: 8. CDR3 length equals 14 residues. Germline V lookup: CDR1 LNHDA, CDR2 SQIVND (reference sequence).

This clonotype was seen many times. The J gene is TRBJ2-5, the V gene TRBV2, with D tentatively TRBD2 (6 bases). The CDR3 has 13 residues. V lost 8 bases to trimming and J lost 5 bases, with 15 bases between them. From germline, CDR1 is SNHLY and CDR2 FYNNEI. Here the CDR3 reads CASGVPEGETQYF. The CDR3 DNA reads as TGTGCCAGCGGGGTTCCGGAGGGGGAGACCCAGTACTTC.

J is TRBJ1-4 and V is TRBV11-2; TRBD1 matches at 8 bases. The CDR3 has 15 amino acids. Unmatched junction bases numbered 4, after V lost 1 base and J lost 6 bases. Germline V lookup: CDR1 SGHAT, CDR2 FQNNGV. CDR3 residues: CASSLGPTGDEKLFF. DNA for the CDR3: TGTGCCAGCAGCTTAGGTCCGACAGGGGATGAAAAACTGTTTTTT.

At least ten counts were recorded for this clonotype. This chain uses TRBV9 with TRBJ2-3, with 15 bases fitting TRBD2. Per germline, CDR1 SGDLS and CDR2 YYNGEE. This CDR3 is built from 16 residues. After removal of 3 bases from V and 4 bases from J, the junction contained 3 bases not matched to a gene. CDR3 amino acids: CASSGTSGGASDTQYF. The CDR3 DNA follows: TGTGCCAGCAGCGGGACTAGCGGGGGGGCCTCAGATACGCAGTATTTT.

This clonotype has at least ten counts. CDR3 loop: CASSPRGGLNTDTQYF. In nucleotides, the CDR3 is TGTGCCAGCAGCCCCCGGGGGGGCCTTAACACAGATACGCAGTATTTT. The V and J genes are TRBV11-2 and TRBJ2-3, with 8 bases aligning to TRBD2. V lost 5 bases, J lost 2 bases, and 9 bases stayed unmatched. The CDR3 totals 16 residues. Germline V gene sequence: CDR1 SGHAT, CDR2 FQNNGV.

V gene TRBV2 combines with J gene TRBJ2-1; TRBD2 is a possible D gene (5 bases). The V end was cut by 7 bases, the J end by 9 bases, with 16 bases between. Germline loops: CDR1 SNHLY, CDR2 FYNNEI. There are 13 residues in the CDR3. CDR3 sequence reads: CASTDGVLGEQFF. CDR3 DNA sequence: TGTGCCAGCACCGACGGGGTACTTGGTGAGCAGTTCTTC. Filled out from reference TRBV2 and TRBJ2-1, the complete variable domain reads EPEVTQTPSHQVTQMGQEVILRCVPISNHLYFYWYRQILGQKVEFLVSFYNNEISEKSEIFDDQFSVERPDGSNFTLKIRSTKLEDSAMYFCASTDGVLGEQFFGPGTRLTVL.

The chain has TRBV27 and TRBJ2-2, with a weak D call TRBD1 (5 bases). Germline V gene lookup returns CDR1 MNHEY and CDR2 SMNVEV (reference sequence). Trimming pared 2 bases from V and 4 bases from J, leaving 14 bases between. This CDR3 is 16 amino acids long. CDR3 amino acids: CASSLMAGRGTGELFF. In DNA, the CDR3 is TGTGCCAGCAGTTTAATGGCAGGGCGCGGCACCGGGGAGCTGTTTTTT.

This clonotype was seen at least ten times. The rearrangement uses TRBV7-2 and TRBJ1-4; D not resolved. The germline CDR1 and CDR2 sequences are SGHTA and FQGNSA. The CDR3 length is 17 residues. Deletions cut 3 bases from V and 0 bases from J, with 14 bases between. Here the CDR3 DNA reads TGTGCCAGCAGCTTGTCACCTCGGTGGGCAACTAATGAAAAACTGTTTTTT. Amino acid sequence: CASSLSPRWATNEKLFF.

This clonotype was seen many times. This chain joins TRBV14 and TRBJ2-7, with D perhaps matching TRBD1 (6 bases). CDR3 length: 20 amino acids. Germline values: CDR1 SGHDN, CDR2 FVKESK. V lost 0 bases and J lost 3, with 27 bases in between. CDR3 DNA: TGTGCCAGCAGCCAAGATCGGGGCTTGGTTACAGGGCCCCACTACTACGAGCAGTACTTC. It codes for CASSQDRGLVTGPHYYEQYF.

The chain recombines TRBV11-2 with TRBJ2-7; TRBD2 might be the D (5 bases). V shed 0 bases and J shed 1 base, with 13 bases lying between them. The CDR3 loop spans 16 amino acids. In germline, CDR1 is SGHAT, CDR2 FQNNGV. CDR3 sequence (DNA): TGTGCCAGCAGCTTAGATACGGGGATTTTTTCCTACGAGCAGTACTTC. Residues: CASSLDTGIFSYEQYF. Using reference TRBV11-2 and TRBJ2-7 for the parts outside the CDR3, the full variable domain is EAGVAQSPRYKIIEKRQSVAFWCNPISGHATLYWYQQILGQGPKLLIQFQNNGVVDDSQLPKDRFSAERLKGVDSTLKIQPAKLEDSAVYLCASSLDTGIFSYEQYFGPGTRLTVT.

In this sample, this clonotype turned up many times. This chain uses TRBV27 with TRBJ2-3, with a tentative D call TRBD1 (6 bases). The CDR3 contains 15 residues. CDR1 is MNHEY, CDR2 SMNVEV, per germline (reference sequence). V lost 3 bases and J lost 1, with 11 bases in between. The CDR3 reads CASSFGSGGTDTQYF. CDR3 coding DNA: TGTGCCAGCAGTTTTGGGTCAGGGGGCACAGATACGCAGTATTTT.

This clonotype has at least ten counts. This chain joins TRBV5-4 and TRBJ2-3, with TRBD2 identical over 16 bases. The germline CDR1 and CDR2 sequences are SGHNT and YYREEE (reference sequence). The CDR3 spans 18 residues. V was pared by 3 bases and J by 5 bases, with 9 bases of the junction left unmatched. The CDR3: CASSYAGTSGGGEDTQYF. The CDR3 region has the DNA TGTGCCAGCAGCTACGCCGGGACTAGCGGGGGGGGCGAAGATACGCAGTATTTT.

The rearrangement links TRBV5-6 to TRBJ2-1; TRBD1 aligns across 7 bases. This CDR3 has 15 amino acids. The J segment lost 9 bases and the V segment lost 0 bases, leaving 9 bases of the junction unmatched. Germline V gene data show CDR1 as SGHDT and CDR2 as YYEEEE. This CDR3 is CASSLDRGAFGEQFF. For the CDR3, the DNA is TGTGCCAGCAGCTTGGACAGGGGCGCCTTTGGTGAGCAGTTCTTC. The whole variable domain, remainder taken from reference TRBV5-6 and TRBJ2-1, is DAGVTQSPTHLIKTRGQQVTLRCSPKSGHDTVSWYQQALGQGPQFIFQYYEEEERQRGNFPDRFSGHQFPNYSSELNVNALLLGDSALYLCASSLDRGAFGEQFFGPGTRLTVL.

This clonotype has ten or more counts. The J gene is TRBJ2-7, the V gene TRBV3-1; tentatively, D is TRBD1 or TRBD2 (5 bases each). CDR1 LGHDT and CDR2 YNNKEL come from the germline V gene (reference sequence). Trimming cost V 2 bases and J 6 bases, with 17 bases left between them. The CDR3 totals 15 residues. The CDR3 DNA sequence: TGTGCCAGCAGCCAAAACCCCGGGACGGTCCTCGAGCAGTACTTC. The encoded protein is CASSQNPGTVLEQYF.

The rearrangement links TRBV10-1 to TRBJ2-7, with D unresolved. Between the trimmed V and J ends, which lost 10 bases and 3 bases, there was a span of 16 bases. The CDR3 runs to 13 residues. CDR1 WNHNN and CDR2 SYGVQD come from the germline V gene (reference sequence). CDR3 protein: CAKKTPVVYEQYF. The CDR3 DNA follows: TGCGCCAAAAAGACTCCCGTCGTCTACGAGCAGTACTTC.

Turning to this clonotype: A read error may produce the germline difference seen at one junction end. The chain has TRBV6-5 and TRBJ1-4, with D possibly being TRBD1 (5 bases). Germline V lookup: CDR1 MNHEY, CDR2 SVGAGI. The CDR3 runs to 14 residues. CDR3 sequence: CASRYGTFREKLFF. Written as DNA, the CDR3 is TGTGCCAGCCGTTACGGGACCTTTAGAGAAAAACTGTTTTTT.